This TCR beta chain was captured in a study of OX40 agonist ivuxolimab in advanced cancers. The CDR3 totals 16 residues. V lost 0 bases, J lost 5 bases, and 17 bases lay in between. CDR1 and CDR2 from the germline V gene are SGHKS and YYEKEE (reference sequence). Measured with immunoSEQ multiplex PCR; TCRdb has only the in-frame clones, and not every one. The sample holds more than 70,000 clones, 75% to 90% seen once. The clonotype was recovered from an adult with an advanced solid tumor such as melanoma, head and neck, liver or kidney cancer. The specimen was CD4+ or CD8+ T cells sorted from blood, collected in a trial of the OX40 agonist ivuxolimab. This chain links TRBV5-5 with TRBJ1-2; no reliable D call. In DNA, the CDR3 is TGTGCCAGCAGCTTGGGGCTGGCGACGTCGGGATATGGCTACACCTTC. Protein: CASSLGLATSGYGYTF.